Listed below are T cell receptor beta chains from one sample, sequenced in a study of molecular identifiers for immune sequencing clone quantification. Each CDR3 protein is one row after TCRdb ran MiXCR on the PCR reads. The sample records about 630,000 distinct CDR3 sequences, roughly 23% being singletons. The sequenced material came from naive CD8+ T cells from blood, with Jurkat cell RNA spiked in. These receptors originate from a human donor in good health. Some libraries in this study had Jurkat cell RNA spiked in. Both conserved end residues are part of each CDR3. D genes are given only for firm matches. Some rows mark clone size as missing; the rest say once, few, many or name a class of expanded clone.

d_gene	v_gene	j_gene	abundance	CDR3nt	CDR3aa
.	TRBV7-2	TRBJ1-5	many	TGTGCCAGCAGGCGAGGGGACAGCAATCAGCCCCAGCATTTT	CASRRGDSNQPQHF
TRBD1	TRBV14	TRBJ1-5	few	TGTGCCAGCAGCCCTCAACTTCTTGTGACAGGGGGTGTGGGGGCTAATCAGCCCCAGCATTTT	CASSPQLLVTGGVGANQPQHF
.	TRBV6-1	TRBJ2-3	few	TGTGCCAGCAGTGAAATTCTCTCGACAGGGAGGACAGATACGCAGTATTTT	CASSEILSTGRTDTQYF
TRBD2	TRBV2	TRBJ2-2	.	TGTGCCAGCAGGGGGGGACTAGCGCGGAACACCGGGGAGCTGTTTTTT	CASRGGLARNTGELFF
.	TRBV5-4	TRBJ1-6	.	TGTGCCAGCAGCTTGGCCGCGGGGGCCAATTCACCCCTCCACTTT	CASSLAAGANSPLHF
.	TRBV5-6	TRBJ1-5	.	TGTGCCAGCAGCCTCCTCGTGGGCCTCGAAAGTAATCAGCCCCAGCATTTT	CASSLLVGLESNQPQHF
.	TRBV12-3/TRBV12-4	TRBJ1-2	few	TGTGCCAGCAGCCCAACTACAGGAGGAGCACTTTATGGCTACACCTTC	CASSPTTGGALYGYTF
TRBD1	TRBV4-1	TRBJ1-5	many	TGCGCCAGCAGCCAAGAACGTACAGGGGGTTATCAGCCCCAGCATTTT	CASSQERTGGYQPQHF
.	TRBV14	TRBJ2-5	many	TGTGCCAGCAGCCCGGACTTGCAAGAGACCCAGTACTTC	CASSPDLQETQYF
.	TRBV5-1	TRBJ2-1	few	TGCGCCAGCAGCTTCCATCTTATAGGGACAAGGGTATCCTACAATGAGCAGTTCTTC	CASSFHLIGTRVSYNEQFF